This record looks at one T cell receptor beta chain sequence and its context. Its cognate antigen is unknown. This CDR3 comprises 14 residues. The V gene end was trimmed by 0 bases and the J gene end by 3 bases; junction bases not matched to a gene: 1. Germline V gene sequence: CDR1 SGDLS, CDR2 YYNGEE. Vbeta (60) and Jbeta (13) primers were used in the PCR. Using immunoSEQ multiplex PCR, the repertoire was profiled, and TCRdb retains in-frame clones only, with some absent. The sample lists some 190,000 clones, around four fifths occurring once. This record comes from a study of cytomegalovirus exposure and HLA in healthy donors. Study overall: One earlier analysis, a look at 180 million or so T cells, found more than 100 million unique TCR beta sequences. Notes on the study in general: It is likely that the observed cluster of highly shared sequence variants was a sequencing artifact.

This chain links TRBV9 with TRBJ2-7, with 9 bases aligning to TRBD1. The sequenced material came from PBMCs. The origin of this receptor is a man between 18 and 35 years old in good health and CMV-seronegative. CDR3 coding DNA: TGTGCCAGCAGCGTAGCGGGACAGGGCTACGAGCAGTACTTC. Encoded protein: CASSVAGQGYEQYF.